The present entry profiles one T cell receptor beta chain with its context. Its antigen is not yet known. No base quality values were provided; no much bigger clone lies one nucleotide off. Per the germline V gene, SGHTS is the CDR1 and YDEGEE is the CDR2. V loses 4 bases of germline sequence and J loses 0 bases, and the interval between the two ends is 10 bases. The CDR3 measures 15 amino acids from cysteine to phenylalanine. The sequence is cut down to CDR3 DNA, 45 bases in frame from base 1. The time point label for this specimen denotes: cells obtained before transplantation from donor or recipient. CD3+CD4+ and CD3+CD8+ populations were FACS-sorted from unstimulated pre-transplant donor and recipient cells taken from spleen or lymph nodes. This sample stems from a study of graft-versus-host responses after intestinal transplantation (dated by TCRdb to the early 2020s). Context from the whole study: The transplants that recipients received were multivisceral, liver-intestinal, or isolated intestinal. Of the approximately 24 intestinal transplant recipients enrolled in the cohort, one of whom was a retransplant, a few patients without pretransplant specimens were excluded. After intestinal transplantation, graft-versus-host and host-versus-graft alloreactive T cell clones were followed in the graft, circulation and bone marrow using bulk TCR-beta CDR3 sequencing. Anti-thymocyte globulin induction was given to all recipients, followed by maintenance tacrolimus and steroids for about 3 years. Samples from a few later patients were sequenced in-house on an Illumina MiSeq with MiXCR processing rather than by the commercial service. Donor T cell macrochimerism was defined as a peak of at least 4% donor T cells among recipient peripheral blood mononuclear cells. Alloreactive clones were identified by sequencing pre-transplant mixed lymphocyte reaction products and comparing these products with unstimulated pre-transplant donor and recipient T cells. What the research found in general, with its limitations: The conclusions were limited by the relatively low number and heterogeneity of the intestinal transplant patients. Early after transplant, peak levels of circulating GvH clones were found to be associated with declines in HvG clones. GvH clones were detected in recipient bone marrow, and some appeared earlier in ileal mucosa or blood, consistent with an intestinal mucosal origin. In the allografts of patients with donor T cell macrochimerism, GvH to HvG T cell clonal ratios were high.

The library came from the immunoSEQ multiplex PCR assay. For most patients, genomic DNA was isolated using the Qiagen DNeasy Blood and Tissue Kit and was shipped frozen to Adaptive Biotechnologies for TCR sequencing. High-throughput TCR-beta CDR3 sequencing of genomic DNA from most patients was performed by Adaptive Biotechnologies. As for the authors' bioinformatics: Adaptive's ImmunoSEQ software was the source of the TCR sequencing data for roughly 19 patients, while three other patients were processed with MiXCR and VDJtools. CD4 versus CD8 sorting errors were corrected by removing sequences found in both subsets at a frequency ratio below 5:1. CDR3 nucleotide sequences shared between donor and recipient were removed because the origin of such sequences could not be assigned. Alloreactive clones required at least 2-fold expansion over unstimulated cells and minimum CFSE-low frequency of 0.002% (template counts) or 0.001% (read counts). Clones detected in sequenced pre-transplant spleen, lymph node, or MLR CFSE-low populations of the donor or recipient were defined as mappable. The cumulative frequency of alloreactive clones was calculated as a percentage of all sequences, weighted by copy number. The table was pulled from immuneACCESS by TCRdb, which kept in-frame rearrangements only. Such tables lose some clones; where checked, under half of the loss comes from unresolved V genes, and the rest has no known cause. That table gives V, J and clone size, and the DNA gave D and trimming. This sample comprises around 88,000 clones, roughly four fifths of them detected only once. The top ten hold 17% of the sample.

Recombination connected TRBV5-8 to TRBJ2-2; possibly the D gene is TRBD2, per 6 matching bases. The sequences come from unstimulated CD8+ T cells sorted from spleen or lymph node cells, collected before intestinal transplant. This sequence was found in a human donor who received an intestinal transplant. The DNA is as follows: TGTGCCAGCAGCCCCGGGACTTCGAACACCGGGGAGCTGTTTTTT. Translated, it gives CASSPGTSNTGELFF.